The present T cell receptor (beta chain) was sequenced within a study of T cell responses to AZD1222 COVID-19 vaccine (dated by TCRdb to about 2021). About the study as a whole: AZD1222 recipients given second doses at about 4 weeks or at about 12 weeks were pooled, since spike-specific TCR depth and breadth were not found to differ between the two schedules. A total of around 240 trial participants underwent TCR sequencing, of whom 200 to 220 had received two doses of AZD1222 and some 26 had received two doses of the MenACWY control vaccine. Trial participants were enrolled into age subgroups of 18-55, 56-69 and 70-plus years, which contained around 150, 29 and 61 TCR-sequenced participants, respectively. General findings and caveats noted by the study authors: Nearly half of unique spike-specific TCRs reportedly recognized epitopes outside regions mutated in the B.1.351 and B.1.1.7 variants. A significant rise in spike-specific TCR breadth and depth was observed after two AZD1222 doses relative to day 0 and relative to MenACWY recipients. Conclusions about previously exposed vaccinees are limited, since just 5 or 6 AZD1222 recipients were seropositive for SARS-CoV-2 at baseline. CD4 TCRs associated with the vaccine covered the entire spike protein, and the dominant responses were in regions 160-218 and 743-854. Because no day 14 peak-response samples were available, the repertoires could be characterized only after the peak T cell response. In the small 56-69-year group, the increase in depth fell short of significance, most likely because of low power. Most participants were white British and females outnumbered males, and the authors suggested that clonal diversity may have been underestimated.

The time point label of this sample denotes: baseline before first vaccination. Vaccinee samples came from UK trials COV001 and COV002, including a single-blind randomized controlled phase 2/3 trial of AZD1222 (ChAdOx1 nCoV-19) in healthy adults. For TCRbeta chain sequencing, PBMC samples were collected from trial participants at day 0 and at day 28 after the second dose. The CDR3 regions of human TCRbeta chains were subjected to immunosequencing. As for the authors' bioinformatics: TCRs in the repertoires were compared against a reference library of SARS-CoV-2-specific TCRs that had been generated with the MIRA antigen-specificity platform. Breadth was defined as the fraction of unique TCRs that were SARS-CoV-2-associated. Depth was defined as the fraction of total T cells that were SARS-CoV-2-associated. Using the MIRA data, every spike-specific TCR was mapped to the spike region that the TCR reacted to and assigned to either a CD4 or a CD8 class. Log10-transformed breadth and depth values were compared by one-way ANOVA with Sidak's multiple comparisons tests. This immuneACCESS table, as held by TCRdb, lists in-frame sequences with V and J called but not all clones. Of the missing ones, under half trace to an unresolved V gene in checked studies; the others have no known cause. The V and J calls and clone size were taken over from that table, and D and trimming were inferred from the DNA. The sample table holds 150,000 to 200,000 clones, of which 85% to 95% were seen once. The ten largest clones represent approximately 1.4% of the sample.

The V end loses 0 bases and the J end loses 1 base, and a stretch of 9 bases separates them. The germline V gene provides CDR1 WSHSY and CDR2 SAAADI. Measured from the cysteine to the phenylalanine, the CDR3 is 15 residues long. Solely the CDR3 DNA is kept, with 45 bases framed from the first base. In the case of this clone: The specificity of this receptor is unknown. There are no base qualities to consult, and no much larger clone falls within one base.

The receptor's source is an adult in good health. The chain is encoded by TRBV10-2 joined to TRBJ1-1; TRBD1 is possibly the D segment (5 matching bases). The specimen was peripheral blood, collected on day 0 of AZD1222 vaccination. In nucleotide form, the sequence is TGCGCCAGCAGTGAGTCGGGAGGGGCGAACACTGAAGCTTTCTTT. Its protein product is CASSESGGANTEAFF.